The subject of this entry is one T cell receptor beta chain. V was clipped by 3 bases and J by 4 bases, with 9 bases between them. The CDR3 length is 12 residues. Germline-derived CDR1 and CDR2 are SQVTM and ANQGSEA. Original analysis: Reference gene primer amplification in the assay estimated nucleated cell counts. Repertoires were generated with immunoSEQ multiplex PCR, while TCRdb's copy carries only in-frame clones and drops some. V and J calls and clone size are given by that table; D and trimming were obtained from the DNA. The top ten clones hold less than 4% of a sample with 240,000 or so clones, around 88% of them seen once. The source of the sample is a study of blood T cell repertoires in COVID-19. Background on the study: T cells, B-cell-depleted T cells, or PBMCs supplied cDNA or gDNA.

Material for sequencing was peripheral blood. The sequence derives from a woman aged 25 to 45 who had recovered from COVID-19. J is TRBJ1-2 and V is TRBV29-1; D is possibly TRBD1 (6 bases). The CDR3 DNA sequence: TGCAGCGTTGATAGGGGGAGCTATGGCTACACCTTC. Protein: CSVDRGSYGYTF.